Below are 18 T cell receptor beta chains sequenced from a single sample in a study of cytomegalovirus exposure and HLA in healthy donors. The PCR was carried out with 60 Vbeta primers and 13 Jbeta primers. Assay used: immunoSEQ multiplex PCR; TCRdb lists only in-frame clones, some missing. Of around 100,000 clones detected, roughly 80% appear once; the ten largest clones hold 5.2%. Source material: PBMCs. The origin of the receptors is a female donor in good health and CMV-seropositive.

The CDR3 coding sequence is TGTGCCAGCAGCTTAGTGTACTCTGGAAACACCATATATTTT. Translation: CASSLVYSGNTIYF. The rearrangement uses TRBV7-8 and TRBJ1-3; the D is unclear. Looked up from germline, CDR1 is SGHVS and CDR2 is FQNEAQ. This CDR3 is 14 amino acids long. Trimming cost V 1 base and J 0 bases, with 4 bases left between them.

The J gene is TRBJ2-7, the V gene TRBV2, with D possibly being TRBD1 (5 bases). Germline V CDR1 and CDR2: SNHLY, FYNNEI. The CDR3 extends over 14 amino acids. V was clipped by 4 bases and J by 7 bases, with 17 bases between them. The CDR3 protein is CASSVGRARGEQYF. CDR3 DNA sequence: TGTGCCAGCAGTGTCGGCAGGGCAAGGGGTGAGCAGTACTTC.

This CDR3 is CASSQTGGRGETQYF. Written as DNA, the CDR3 is TGTGCCAGCAGTCAGACAGGGGGAAGAGGAGAGACCCAGTACTTC. This chain uses TRBV27 with TRBJ2-5, with 9 nucleotides matching TRBD1. CDR3 length: 15 amino acids. J gave up 4 bases and V 5 bases, and 8 bases lay outside the gene matches. The germline V gene has CDR1 MNHEY and CDR2 SMNVEV (reference sequence).

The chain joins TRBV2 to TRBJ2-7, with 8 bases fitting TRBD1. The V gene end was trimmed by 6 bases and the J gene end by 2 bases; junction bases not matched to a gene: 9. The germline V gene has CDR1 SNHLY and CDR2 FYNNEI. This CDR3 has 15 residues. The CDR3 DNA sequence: TGTGCCAGCAGCATAAGACAGGGGAGGACCTACGAGCAGTACTTC. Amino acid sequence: CASSIRQGRTYEQYF.

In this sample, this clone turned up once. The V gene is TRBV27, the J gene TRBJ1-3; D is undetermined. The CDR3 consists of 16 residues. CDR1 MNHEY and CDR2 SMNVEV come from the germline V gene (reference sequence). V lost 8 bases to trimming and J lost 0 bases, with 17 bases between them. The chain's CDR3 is CASVGFPGSSGNTIYF. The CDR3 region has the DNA TGTGCCAGCGTAGGGTTTCCGGGGAGCTCTGGAAACACCATATATTTT.

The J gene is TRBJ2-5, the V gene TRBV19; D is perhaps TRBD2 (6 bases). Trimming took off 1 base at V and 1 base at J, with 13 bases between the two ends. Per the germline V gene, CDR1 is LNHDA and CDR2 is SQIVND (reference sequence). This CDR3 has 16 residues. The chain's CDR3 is CASSIAGLGGQETQYF. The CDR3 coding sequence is TGTGCCAGTAGTATAGCTGGTTTGGGGGGCCAAGAGACCCAGTACTTC.

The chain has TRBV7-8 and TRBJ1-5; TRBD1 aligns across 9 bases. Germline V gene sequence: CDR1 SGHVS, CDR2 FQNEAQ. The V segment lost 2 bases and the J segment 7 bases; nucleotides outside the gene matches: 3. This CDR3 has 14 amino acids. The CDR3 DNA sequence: TGTGCCAGCAGCTTATCGGACAGGGGCCAGCCCCAGCATTTT. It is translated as CASSLSDRGQPQHF.

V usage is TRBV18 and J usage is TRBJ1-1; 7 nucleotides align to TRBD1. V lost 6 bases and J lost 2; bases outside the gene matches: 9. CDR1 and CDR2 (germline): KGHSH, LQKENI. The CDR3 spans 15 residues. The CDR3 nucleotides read TGTGCCAGCTCTCGACAGGGAGGTTTAAACACTGAAGCTTTCTTT. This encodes CASSRQGGLNTEAFF.

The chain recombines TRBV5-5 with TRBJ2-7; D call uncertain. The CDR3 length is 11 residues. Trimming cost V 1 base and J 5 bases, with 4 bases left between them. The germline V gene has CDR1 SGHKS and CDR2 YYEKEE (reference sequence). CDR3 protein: CASSLSNEQYF. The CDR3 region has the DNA TGTGCCAGCAGCTTGTCCAACGAGCAGTACTTC.

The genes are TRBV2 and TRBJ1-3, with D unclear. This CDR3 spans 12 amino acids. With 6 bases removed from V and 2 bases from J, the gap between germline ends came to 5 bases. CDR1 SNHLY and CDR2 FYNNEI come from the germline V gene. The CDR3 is CASRLAGNTIYF. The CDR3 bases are TGTGCCAGCAGGCTAGCTGGAAACACCATATATTTT.

The CDR3 bases are TGTGCCAGCAGTTTAGCGGTCACAGATACGCAGTATTTT. As protein: CASSLAVTDTQYF. The rearrangement joins TRBV27 to TRBJ2-3; no clear D. This CDR3 region has 13 residues. Trimming cost V 2 bases and J 2 bases, with 5 bases left between them. Germline V gene sequence: CDR1 MNHEY, CDR2 SMNVEV (reference sequence).

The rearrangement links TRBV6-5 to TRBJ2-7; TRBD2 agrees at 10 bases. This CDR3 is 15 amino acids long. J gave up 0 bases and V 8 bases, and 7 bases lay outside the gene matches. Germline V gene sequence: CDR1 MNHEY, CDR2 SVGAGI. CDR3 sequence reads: CASAGRTSGSYEQYF. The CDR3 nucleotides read TGTGCCAGCGCTGGCCGGACTAGCGGCTCCTACGAGCAGTACTTC.

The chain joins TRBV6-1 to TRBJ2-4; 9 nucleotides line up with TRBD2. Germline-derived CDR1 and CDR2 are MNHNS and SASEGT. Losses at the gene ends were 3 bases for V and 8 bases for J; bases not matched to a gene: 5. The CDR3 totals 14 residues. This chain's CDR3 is CASSEREGRDIQYF. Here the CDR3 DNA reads TGTGCCAGCAGTGAGCGGGAGGGCCGTGACATTCAGTACTTC.

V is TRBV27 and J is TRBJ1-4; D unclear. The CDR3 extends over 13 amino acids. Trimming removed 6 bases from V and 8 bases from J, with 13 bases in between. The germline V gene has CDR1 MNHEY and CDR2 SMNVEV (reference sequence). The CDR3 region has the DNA TGTGCCAGCAGACTGCACCACGGGGAAAAACTGTTTTTT. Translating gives CASRLHHGEKLFF.

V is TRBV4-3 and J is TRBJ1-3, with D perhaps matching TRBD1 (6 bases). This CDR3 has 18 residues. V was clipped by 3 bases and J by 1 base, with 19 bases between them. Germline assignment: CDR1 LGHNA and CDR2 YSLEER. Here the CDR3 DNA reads TGCGCCAGCAGCCAGGATCCTACAGGGCCCGGATCTGGAAACACCATATATTTT. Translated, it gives CASSQDPTGPGSGNTIYF.

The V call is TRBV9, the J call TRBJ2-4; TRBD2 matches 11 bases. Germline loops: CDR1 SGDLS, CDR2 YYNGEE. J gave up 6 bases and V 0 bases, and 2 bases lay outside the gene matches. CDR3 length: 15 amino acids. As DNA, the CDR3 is TGTGCCAGCAGCGTAGTTGGACTAGCGGGAAACATTCAGTACTTC. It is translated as CASSVVGLAGNIQYF.

CDR3 nucleotide sequence: TGTGCCAGCAGTGGGGGGACAGGGGGCTACGAGCAGTACTTC. Its translation: CASSGGTGGYEQYF. V usage is TRBV6-6 and J usage is TRBJ2-7, with TRBD1 matching over 11 bases. The CDR3 runs to 14 residues. V was clipped by 5 bases and J by 3 bases; unmatched bases: 3. CDR1 MNHNY and CDR2 SVGAGI come from the germline V gene (reference sequence).

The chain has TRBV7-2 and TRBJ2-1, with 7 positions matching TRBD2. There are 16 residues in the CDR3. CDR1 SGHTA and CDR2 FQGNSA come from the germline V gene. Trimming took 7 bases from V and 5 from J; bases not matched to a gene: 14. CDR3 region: CASTFRGSGVHNEQFF. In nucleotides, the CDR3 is TGTGCCAGCACCTTCCGGGGGAGCGGGGTACACAATGAGCAGTTCTTC. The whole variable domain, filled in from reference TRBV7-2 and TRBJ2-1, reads GAGVSQSPSNKVTEKGKDVELRCDPISGHTALYWYRQSLGQGLEFLIYFQGNSAPDKSGLPSDRFSAERTGGSVSTLTIQRTQQEDSAVYLCASTFRGSGVHNEQFFGPGTRLTVL.